Following are 12 T cell receptor beta chains from one sample sequenced in a study of cytomegalovirus exposure and HLA in healthy donors. Both 60 Vbeta primers and 13 Jbeta primers went into the PCR. Produced via immunoSEQ multiplex PCR; TCRdb's table is partial and in-frame only. Seen here are 89,000 or so clones, around 75% observed once, and the top ten hold 9.5% to 13%. The sample was PBMCs. These receptors were taken from a man aged 18 to 30 in good health and CMV-seropositive.

This clone appeared once. The rearrangement links TRBV12-2 to TRBJ2-3; TRBD2, as called in the table, went unchecked against the DNA. TRBV12-2 is shown as a pseudogene. This CDR3 is 14 amino acids long. DNA of the CDR3: TGTGCAAGTCGCTTAGTAGTGTGGACAGATACGCAGTATTTT. Translation gives CASRLVVWTDTQYF.

This clone was seen only a few times. The V and J genes are TRBV27 and TRBJ2-1; 13 bases map to TRBD2. Per germline, CDR1 MNHEY and CDR2 SMNVEV (reference sequence). With V trimmed by 3 bases and J by 9 bases, 5 bases remained unmatched. This CDR3 has 15 amino acids. The CDR3 protein is CASSFGLAGVSEQFF. CDR3 DNA sequence: TGTGCCAGCAGTTTCGGACTAGCGGGGGTTAGTGAGCAGTTCTTC.

The chain links TRBV9 to TRBJ2-5; no definite D call. Between the trimmed V and J ends, which lost 4 bases and 1 base, there was a span of 8 bases. Germline V gene sequence: CDR1 SGDLS, CDR2 YYNGEE. This CDR3 has 13 residues. In nucleotides, the CDR3 is TGTGCCAGCAGCCCCCTTCCCCAAGAGACCCAGTACTTC. This sequence encodes CASSPLPQETQYF. The full variable domain, completed using reference TRBV9 and TRBJ2-5, is DSGVTQTPKHLITATGQRVTLRCSPRSGDLSVYWYQQSLDQGLQFLIQYYNGEERAKGNILERFSAQQFPDLHSELNLSSLELGDSALYFCASSPLPQETQYFGPGTRLLVL.

The chain employs TRBV27 and TRBJ2-7, with D possibly being TRBD1 (6 bases). The CDR3 spans 15 residues. Germline CDR1 is MNHEY and CDR2 is SMNVEV (reference sequence). V was trimmed by 3 bases and J by 2 bases, leaving 14 bases between them. In nucleotides, the CDR3 is TGTGCCAGCAGTTTCTTTCTCGGACAGACCTACGAGCAGTACTTC. Translation gives CASSFFLGQTYEQYF.

This chain uses TRBV6-5 with TRBJ1-2, with D possibly matching TRBD1 (5 bases). The CDR3 is 13 amino acids. Deletions cut 2 bases from V and 4 bases from J, with 8 bases between. Germline V gene sequence: CDR1 MNHEY, CDR2 SVGAGI. The CDR3 sequence is CASSYGGSYGYTF. The CDR3 DNA follows: TGTGCCAGCAGTTACGGGGGGTCCTATGGCTACACCTTC.

The rearrangement uses TRBV27 and TRBJ1-6; 9 positions match TRBD1. J was trimmed by 11 bases and V by 3 bases; bases with no gene match: 8. Germline V gene sequence: CDR1 MNHEY, CDR2 SMNVEV (reference sequence). This CDR3 region has 15 residues. CDR3 in amino acids: CASSFLGQGTAPLHF. CDR3 nucleotides: TGTGCCAGCAGTTTTCTGGGACAGGGAACCGCACCCCTCCACTTT.

This clone occurred a few times. The chain carries TRBV6-1 and TRBJ2-6, with D possibly being TRBD1 (6 bases). The CDR3 has 14 residues. Trimming took 3 bases from V and 12 from J, leaving 15 bases between them. CDR1 is MNHNS, CDR2 SASEGT, per germline. CDR3 protein: CASSDGQPSLVLTF. CDR3 sequence (DNA): TGTGCCAGCAGTGACGGACAGCCCTCTCTCGTCCTGACTTTC.

The rearrangement uses TRBV28 and TRBJ1-4; D ambiguous. Trimming shortened V by 2 bases and J by 0 bases, and 10 bases separated the two germline ends. CDR1 MDHEN and CDR2 SYDVKM come from the germline V gene. The CDR3 contains 16 residues. In DNA, the CDR3 is TGTGCCAGCAGTTTACTCACAGCTGCAACTAATGAAAAACTGTTTTTT. Encoded protein: CASSLLTAATNEKLFF.

This clone was recorded once. The chain couples TRBV27 to TRBJ2-7, with 9 bases identical to TRBD2. The V and J ends lost 3 bases and 5 bases, in that order; junction bases with no gene match: 11. Germline V gene lookup returns CDR1 MNHEY and CDR2 SMNVEV (reference sequence). This CDR3 has 16 residues. The CDR3 nucleotides read TGTGCCAGCAGTTTTACCGTAGCGGGGGTTCGTGACGAGCAGTACTTC. Translated, it gives CASSFTVAGVRDEQYF.

The chain recombines TRBV28 with TRBJ1-2, with a weak D call TRBD1 (6 bases). The CDR3 extends over 15 amino acids. The V end lost 3 bases, the J end lost 7 bases, and 18 bases lay between the germline ends. Germline CDR1 and CDR2: MDHEN and SYDVKM. CDR3 nucleotide sequence: TGTGCCAGCAGTTTTGGGGTTCGGGGGGCCGGTGGCTACACCTTC. It yields the protein CASSFGVRGAGGYTF.

The J gene is TRBJ1-1, the V gene TRBV20-1, with D unclear. The germline V gene has CDR1 DFQATT and CDR2 SNEGSKA (reference sequence). The V gene lost 6 bases and the J gene lost 6 bases, with 8 bases spanning the gap. The CDR3 consists of 10 residues. DNA for the CDR3: TGCAGTGCAGCCCCCCCTGAAGCTTTCTTT. Protein sequence: CSAAPPEAFF.

The J gene is TRBJ2-3, the V gene TRBV7-7; perhaps TRBD2 as D (7 bases). The CDR3 contains 18 residues. The germline V and J ends were trimmed by 1 base and 3 bases, with 20 bases remaining between them. The germline V gene has CDR1 SSHAT and CDR2 FNYEAQ (reference sequence). The CDR3 spells CASSLVPRGAGPTDTQYF. CDR3 sequence (DNA): TGTGCCAGCAGCTTAGTCCCCCGGGGGGCCGGTCCGACAGATACGCAGTATTTT.